Listed below are T cell receptor beta chains from one sample, sequenced in a study of CD8 T cells in Susac syndrome. Via MiXCR, TCRdb re-called the immunoSEQ multiplex PCR reads, giving one row per CDR3 protein. The table records 130,000 or so distinct CDR3 sequences, roughly 80% of them present only once. The sample taken for sequencing was CD8+ T cells from PBMCs. All receptors derive from a human donor with multiple sclerosis. Both conserved end residues are part of each CDR3. Each record gives: V gene, J gene, CDR3 protein.

V: TRBV7-9; J: TRBJ1-3; CDR3: CASSSLDTYGNTIYF
V: TRBV9; J: TRBJ1-1; CDR3: CASSVEGQGTEAFF
V: TRBV28; J: TRBJ2-5; CDR3: CASREPEVETQYF
V: TRBV6-4; J: TRBJ1-2; CDR3: CASSEKGGGLGYTF
V: TRBV19; J: TRBJ1-1; CDR3: CASSSGSYSEAFF
V: TRBV30; J: TRBJ1-6; CDR3: CAWRTGTDSSPLHF
V: TRBV24-1; J: TRBJ2-1; CDR3: CATLQGNEQFF
V: TRBV27; J: TRBJ1-2; CDR3: CASSVAGTVNYGYTF
V: TRBV7-9; J: TRBJ2-5; CDR3: CASSFTVGQAGRETQYF
V: TRBV10-3; J: TRBJ2-7; CDR3: CAISAGSPEGIYEQYF
V: TRBV29-1; J: TRBJ1-1; CDR3: CSVELGGPTEAFF
V: TRBV5-1; J: TRBJ2-3; CDR3: CASSLLGVSPDTQYF
V: TRBV24-1; J: TRBJ2-1; CDR3: CATSDRWEGNEQFF
V: TRBV18; J: TRBJ1-5; CDR3: CASSRSPRRDRHF
V: TRBV16; J: TRBJ2-7; CDR3: CASSQSSGRGKEQYF
V: TRBV20-1; J: TRBJ1-5; CDR3: CSVEPTDQPQHF
V: TRBV7-6; J: TRBJ2-1; CDR3: CASSAPGASYNEQFF
V: TRBV12-3/TRBV12-4; J: TRBJ2-5; CDR3: CASSLAEGRETQYF
V: TRBV2; J: TRBJ2-2; CDR3: CASRVIGANTGELFF
V: TRBV28; J: TRBJ2-3; CDR3: CASSSLSGTDTQYF
V: TRBV29-1; J: TRBJ2-1; CDR3: CSVELAGPYNEQFF
V: TRBV5-6; J: TRBJ1-5; CDR3: CASSFRGLGQPQHF
V: TRBV5-6; J: TRBJ1-2; CDR3: CASRQVGAPNYGYTF
V: TRBV13; J: TRBJ2-1; CDR3: CASSRPGGRAEEQFF
V: TRBV27; J: TRBJ1-6; CDR3: CASSFSGSYNSPLHF
V: TRBV24-1; J: TRBJ2-1; CDR3: CATSVGEIYNEQFF
V: TRBV11-2; J: TRBJ2-1; CDR3: CASSQRVGGRVGNEQFF
V: TRBV7-3; J: TRBJ1-1; CDR3: CASSSTGPGEAFF
V: TRBV3-1; J: TRBJ2-1; CDR3: CASRDYHNEQFF
V: TRBV12-3/TRBV12-4; J: TRBJ1-2; CDR3: CASSLARTGTGGYTF
V: TRBV20-1; J: TRBJ1-1; CDR3: CSASSGGLNTEAFF
V: TRBV12-3/TRBV12-4; J: TRBJ2-3; CDR3: CASSPTSTDTQYF
V: TRBV24-1; J: TRBJ2-1; CDR3: CATGLAGGQNEQFF
V: TRBV4-1; J: TRBJ1-5; CDR3: CASSQEAGSQPQHF
V: TRBV5-8; J: TRBJ2-1; CDR3: CASSHHESSYNEQFF
V: TRBV9; J: TRBJ2-5; CDR3: CASSQRPGLAPETQYF
V: TRBV7-9; J: TRBJ2-1; CDR3: CASSLEAGGPLDEQFF
V: TRBV19; J: TRBJ2-2; CDR3: CASSPLREDSTGELFF
V: TRBV19; J: TRBJ1-1; CDR3: CASSKQELTHTEAFF
V: TRBV5-1; J: TRBJ1-4; CDR3: CASSLDSGGRSEKLFF
V: TRBV27; J: TRBJ2-7; CDR3: CASVLSSYEQYF